This is a list of T cell receptor beta chains from one sample in a study of T cells after yellow fever vaccination. TCRdb analysed the 5' RACE reads with MiXCR anew, one entry per CDR3 protein. Here the sample spans under 100,000 distinct CDR3 sequences, around 5.8% being singletons. Sequenced here: CD8+ T cells sorted from PBMCs, sampled 10 days after the yellow fever booster vaccination. The source of these receptors is a man younger than 35 who received the YFV17D yellow fever vaccine. Both conserved end residues are part of each CDR3. The order of the fields is D gene, clone size, J gene, V gene, CDR3 protein, CDR3 DNA. A D gene is named only where the DNA matches it firmly. Not all rows give a size; the values are once, few, many and, for expanded clones, a class.

- many TRBJ2-2 TRBV12-3/TRBV12-4 CASSLPGADTGELFF TGTGCCAGCAGCCTCCCGGGGGCTGACACCGGGGAGCTGTTTTTT
- many TRBJ1-5 TRBV27 CASSLERFNQPQHF TGTGCCAGCAGTCTCGAACGGTTCAATCAGCCCCAGCATTTT
TRBD2 few TRBJ2-3 TRBV27 CASRPVGTSRPSTDTQYF TGTGCCAGCAGGCCCGTGGGGACTAGCAGACCTAGCACAGATACGCAGTATTTT
- many TRBJ2-7 TRBV12-5 CASAEGYEQYF TGTGCTAGCGCGGAGGGTTACGAGCAGTACTTC
TRBD2 - TRBJ2-7 TRBV5-1 CASSIGLGVHEQYF TGCGCCAGCAGCATCGGACTAGGAGTCCACGAGCAGTACTTC
TRBD2 many TRBJ2-1 TRBV20-1 CSARSLAGDPRYNEQFF TGCAGTGCTAGATCACTAGCGGGGGATCCACGTTACAATGAGCAGTTCTTC
- - TRBJ2-1 TRBV4-3 CASSQTPRAEQFF TGCGCCAGCAGCCAAACCCCCAGGGCGGAGCAGTTCTTC
- many TRBJ2-5 TRBV27 CASGLGPRGQETQYF TGTGCCAGCGGTTTAGGCCCCAGGGGCCAAGAGACCCAGTACTTC
- many TRBJ1-4 TRBV7-9 CASSLLGTNEKLFF TGTGCCAGCAGCTTACTGGGAACTAATGAAAAACTGTTTTTT
- few TRBJ2-1 TRBV6-4 CASSASPYNEQFF TGTGCCAGCAGTGCTTCCCCTTACAATGAGCAGTTCTTC
- - TRBJ2-7 TRBV29-1 CSVEAAGKEFYEQYF TGCAGCGTTGAAGCTGCCGGGAAGGAGTTCTACGAGCAGTACTTC
- few TRBJ1-1 TRBV29-1 CSVVWMNTEAFF TGCAGCGTTGTTTGGATGAACACTGAAGCTTTCTTT
- few TRBJ2-6 TRBV10-3 CAIRDETGANVLTF TGTGCCATCAGGGATGAAACTGGGGCCAACGTCCTGACTTTC
- - TRBJ2-7 TRBV4-1 CASSQGISYEQYF TGCGCCAGCAGCCAAGGGATTAGCTACGAGCAGTACTTC